This is a list of T cell receptor beta chains from one sample in a study of cytomegalovirus exposure and HLA in healthy donors. Sequencing used immunoSEQ multiplex PCR; TCRdb keeps in-frame clones, though not all of them. Among about 210,000 clones listed, about four fifths were seen once. The sequencing sample was made of PBMCs. Receptors were obtained from a woman between 45 and 65 years old in good health and CMV-seropositive. The CDR3 runs from the conserved cysteine through the conserved F or W. The order of the fields is J gene, D gene, V gene, clone size, CDR3 DNA, CDR3 protein. The D gene is left open where the match is weak. Size is stated for part of the rows, as once, few or many counts, or as a class when the clone is expanded.

TRBJ2-7,TRBD1,TRBV4-1,once,TGCGCCAGCAGCCAAGCGGGACAGGGGGACGAGCAGTACTTC,CASSQAGQGDEQYF
TRBJ1-2,.,TRBV30,.,TGTGCCTGGAGTGTAATGCGGGGAGGTGGCTACACCTTC,CAWSVMRGGGYTF
TRBJ2-5,TRBD1,TRBV6-1,.,TGTGCCAGCAGCCACACGACAGGGTTCCAAGAGACCCAGTACTTC,CASSHTTGFQETQYF
TRBJ1-2,TRBD1,TRBV14,.,TGTGCCAGCAGCCCCGGACAGGGCGCTAACTATGGCTACACCTTC,CASSPGQGANYGYTF
TRBJ2-2,.,TRBV5-1,.,TGCGCCAGCAGCTTGGGACTAAACACCGGGGAGCTGTTTTTT,CASSLGLNTGELFF
TRBJ1-2,TRBD1,TRBV5-1,.,TGCGCCAGCAGCCCTGCGGGACAGGGGGTTAAAGGCTACACCTTC,CASSPAGQGVKGYTF
TRBJ1-5,TRBD1,TRBV6-5,.,TGTGCCAGCAGTTACGGGACAGGCCACAATCAGCCCCAGCATTTT,CASSYGTGHNQPQHF
TRBJ1-5,.,TRBV5-5,once,TGTGCCAGCAGCTGGGGGGGAGATTATCAGCCCCAGCATTTT,CASSWGGDYQPQHF
TRBJ1-2,TRBD1,TRBV19,.,TGTGCCAGTAGTCCACAGGGGGTGGACTATGGCTACACCTTC,CASSPQGVDYGYTF
TRBJ2-2,.,TRBV7-2,.,TGTGCCAGCACCCCCTGGGAGACGGTAAACACCGGGGAGCTGTTTTTT,CASTPWETVNTGELFF
TRBJ1-5,.,TRBV7-6,.,TGTGCCAGCAGCTTACTGAGCCGGCAGCCCCAGCATTTT,CASSLLSRQPQHF
TRBJ1-2,.,TRBV5-4,.,TGTGCCAGCAGCTTGGGAGGGCCAACAGGGATCTATGGCTACACCTTC,CASSLGGPTGIYGYTF
TRBJ1-5,TRBD1,TRBV4-2,.,TGTGCCAGCAGCCTTGGGACAGATAATCAGCCCCAGCATTTT,CASSLGTDNQPQHF
TRBJ2-5,TRBD1,TRBV29-1,.,TGCAGCGTTGACCTGGGACAGGCCCATGACGGGACCCAGTACTTC,CSVDLGQAHDGTQYF
TRBJ1-5,.,TRBV4-3,.,TGCGCCAGCAGCCAAGATGTGGGCATAGGCAATCAGCCCCAGCATTTT,CASSQDVGIGNQPQHF
TRBJ1-1,TRBD1,TRBV29-1,.,TGCAGCGCCCAAATGACAGGGTTAGGGCGGACTGAAGCTTTCTTT,CSAQMTGLGRTEAFF
TRBJ2-2,TRBD1,TRBV30,.,TGTGCCTTTGACAGGGGTCCCCCCGGGGAGCTGTTTTTT,CAFDRGPPGELFF
TRBJ2-1,.,TRBV27,.,TGTGCCAGCAGTTTTTCCCCGGGTGGCCTCCTCGTCAGTGAGCAGTTCTTC,CASSFSPGGLLVSEQFF
TRBJ2-1,.,TRBV5-8,.,TGTGCCTGGGGCAGGGGCCGCTTCTACAATGAGCAGTTCTTC,CAWGRGRFYNEQFF
TRBJ1-1,.,TRBV5-4,.,TGTGCCAGCAGCGGCGACGGGGGTCTAGAAGCTTTCTTT,CASSGDGGLEAFF
TRBJ1-1,.,TRBV5-5,.,TGTGCCAGCAGCTTGATGGGGGGTATGAACACTGAAGCTTTCTTT,CASSLMGGMNTEAFF
TRBJ1-2,TRBD1,TRBV6-6,few,TGTGCCACCCCGGACAGGGAGGGCTACACCTTC,CATPDREGYTF
TRBJ1-1,.,TRBV19,.,TGTGCCAGTAGGATCCAGGCCCTGAACACTGAAGCTTTCTTT,CASRIQALNTEAFF
TRBJ1-2,.,TRBV10-1,.,TGCGCCAGCCCCGGGTCCCGGAGTGTCTACACCTTC,CASPGSRSVYTF
TRBJ1-1,.,TRBV30,.,TGTGCCTGGAGTGGGGGAGGTACTGAAGCTTTCTTT,CAWSGGGTEAFF
TRBJ2-1,TRBD2,TRBV10-2,.,TGCGCCAGCAGTGAGTCAAGGACTAGCGGGTACAATGAGCAGTTCTTC,CASSESRTSGYNEQFF
TRBJ2-7,.,TRBV19,.,TGTGCCAGTAGCCTAGTGAGCTCCTACGAGCAGTACTTC,CASSLVSSYEQYF
TRBJ1-3,.,TRBV9,once,TGTGCCAGCAGCGTAGGGGGCAGGGTGCCGGGAAACACCATATATTTT,CASSVGGRVPGNTIYF
TRBJ2-2,.,TRBV6-5,.,TGTGCCACCCACAGGACGGCGAACACCGGGGAGCTGTTTTTT,CATHRTANTGELFF
TRBJ2-7,.,TRBV7-2,.,TGTGCCAGCAGCTTAAGTCCAGGGTTCTCCTACGAGCAGTACTTC,CASSLSPGFSYEQYF
TRBJ1-6,.,TRBV6-1,.,TGTGCCAGCAGTGAAAACCAGGGCACCAATTCACCCCTCCACTTT,CASSENQGTNSPLHF
TRBJ1-1,.,TRBV28,.,TGTGCCAGCAGCTTGCAGGGTAACCCTGAAGCTTTCTTT,CASSLQGNPEAFF